The 18 T cell receptor beta chains listed next were all sequenced from one sample in a study of T-cell reconstitution after alpha-beta-depleted transplantation in children. Preparation of the TCRbeta library involved a method that used unique molecular identifiers. A single record per CDR3 protein comes from TCRdb applying MiXCR to the PCR reads. The sample consists of 500,000 or so distinct CDR3 sequences, about an eighth of them appearing once. Here the sequenced sample was PBMCs, mostly from graft donor cells, taken 180 days after TCRalphabeta/CD19-depleted stem cell transplant. These receptors were collected from a female patient between 2 and 15 years old who had a stem cell transplant for aplastic anemia, so the T cells may come from the graft donor.

The rearrangement uses TRBV7-3 and TRBJ2-7; 9 bases match TRBD1. The V gene's germline CDR1 is SGHTA and CDR2 FQGTGA. Losses at the gene ends were 4 bases for V and 7 bases for J; bases not matched to a gene: 8. The CDR3 sequence is 14 residues long. CDR3 nucleotide sequence: TGTGCCAGCAGCTACGGACAGGGGCGGTATGAGCAGTACTTC. This codes for CASSYGQGRYEQYF.

This clonotype was picked up a small number of times. The chain employs TRBV18 and TRBJ2-1, with TRBD2 matching 11 bases. The germline V gene has CDR1 KGHSH and CDR2 LQKENI. The CDR3 covers 19 residues. V lost 2 bases and J lost 4; bases outside the gene matches: 13. Here the CDR3 DNA reads TGTGCCAGCTCACCAGTTAAGACTAGCGGGAAAGGTAGTTACAATGAGCAGTTCTTC. It codes for CASSPVKTSGKGSYNEQFF. The variable domain in full, with the rest retrieved from reference TRBV18 and TRBJ2-1, is NAGVMQNPRHLVRRRGQEARLRCSPMKGHSHVYWYRQLPEEGLKFMVYLQKENIIDESGMPKERFSAEFPKEGPSILRIQQVVRGDSAAYFCASSPVKTSGKGSYNEQFFGPGTRLTVL.

This chain joins TRBV28 and TRBJ1-6; D might be TRBD1 (5 bases). This CDR3 is built from 16 residues. Trimming removed 4 bases at V and 0 bases at J, with 10 bases between. Germline assignment: CDR1 MDHEN and CDR2 SYDVKM. The CDR3 region is CASSWDASSYNSPLHF. CDR3 nucleotides: TGTGCCAGCAGTTGGGACGCGAGCTCCTATAATTCACCCCTCCACTTT.

The chain combines TRBV7-2 with TRBJ2-7; D is ambiguous. The CDR3 sequence is 15 residues long. CDR1 and CDR2 (germline): SGHTA, FQGNSA. Trimming pared 4 bases from V and 6 bases from J, leaving 19 bases between. CDR3 amino acids: CASSSTGLSWIEQYF. In DNA form, the CDR3 reads TGTGCCAGCAGCTCCACTGGCCTCTCGTGGATCGAGCAGTACTTC.

This clonotype was observed a handful of times. The J gene is TRBJ1-5, the V gene TRBV12-3 or TRBV12-4, with D perhaps TRBD1 (6 bases). The CDR3 runs 13 residues. The V end was cut by 7 bases, the J end by 5 bases, with 12 bases between. DNA of the CDR3: TGTGCCAGCAACCAGGGGAACTATCAGCCCCAGCATTTT. This translates into CASNQGNYQPQHF.

The rearrangement uses TRBV6-2 or TRBV6-3 and TRBJ1-2; D is undetermined. Germline V gives CDR1 MNHEY, CDR2 SVGEGT. V was cut by 2 bases and J by 4 bases, with 14 bases left in between. The CDR3 is made up of 15 amino acids. The CDR3, as DNA: TGTGCCAGCAGTTACCTTTTCTCGTCCACCTATGGCTACACCTTC. This translates into CASSYLFSSTYGYTF.

The CDR3 sequence: CSASRSQGQETQYF. The CDR3 nucleotides are TGCAGTGCTAGTCGGTCTCAGGGCCAAGAGACCCAGTACTTC. V and J are TRBV20-1 and TRBJ2-5; tentatively, D is TRBD1 (5 bases). CDR3 length: 14 residues. Trimming pared 3 bases from V and 1 base from J, leaving 12 bases between. Germline V CDR1 and CDR2: DFQATT, SNEGSKA (reference sequence).

The genes are TRBV28 and TRBJ2-1; D unclear. The CDR3 sequence is 16 residues long. The V gene's germline CDR1 is MDHEN and CDR2 SYDVKM. V was shortened by 4 bases and J by 0 bases, with 13 bases between the two germline ends. The CDR3 region has the DNA TGTGCCAGCAGTTCCCCCCCGGGCAGCTCCTACAATGAGCAGTTCTTC. Translated: CASSSPPGSSYNEQFF.

This clonotype has a count of ten or more. The chain carries TRBV11-2 and TRBJ2-2, with D possibly being TRBD1 or TRBD2 (5 bases each). Trimming stripped 8 bases from V and 0 bases from J, with 13 bases between. The CDR3 spans 15 residues. Germline V gives CDR1 SGHAT, CDR2 FQNNGV. CDR3 nucleotide sequence: TGTGCCAGCCCCGGGGCCTACTCGAACACCGGGGAGCTGTTTTTT. Residues: CASPGAYSNTGELFF.

This clonotype was recorded many times. The V gene is TRBV21-1, the J gene TRBJ1-2. TRBV21-1 is annotated as a pseudogene. This CDR3 is 15 amino acids long. The CDR3 nucleotides read TGTGCCAGCAGCAAAGCTACAGCGCGAGGCTATGGCTACACCTTC. Its translation is CASSKATARGYGYTF.

V usage is TRBV20-1 and J usage is TRBJ2-5, with TRBD2 matching over 11 bases. Germline-derived CDR1 and CDR2 are DFQATT and SNEGSKA (reference sequence). The CDR3 loop spans 12 amino acids. Here the CDR3 reads CTGTSGQETQYF. In DNA, the CDR3 is TGCACTGGGACTAGCGGACAAGAGACCCAGTACTTC.

The CDR3 bases are TGTGCCAGCAGTTTAAGGTCCACTAGCGTGAGTTACTACGAGCAGTACTTC. Amino acids: CASSLRSTSVSYYEQYF. The chain couples TRBV28 to TRBJ2-7; 7 bases align to TRBD2. The CDR3 contains 17 residues. Trimming took 2 bases from V and 3 from J; bases not matched to a gene: 13. Per germline, CDR1 MDHEN and CDR2 SYDVKM.

For this clonotype: One end of the junction fails to match germline, which may point to a read error. The rearrangement links TRBV19 to TRBJ2-1; D call uncertain. Germline V gene sequence: CDR1 LNHDA, CDR2 SQIVND (reference sequence). This CDR3 has 12 amino acids. The CDR3 DNA reads TGTGCCAGTAGTAATAGAAACAATGAGCGGTTCTTC. Translation gives CASSNRNNERFF.

This clonotype was picked up many times. The rearrangement joins TRBV12-3 or TRBV12-4 to TRBJ2-3; D perhaps matches TRBD2 (5 bases). V lost 1 base to trimming and J lost 3 bases, with 17 bases between them. The CDR3 has 17 amino acids. In DNA, the CDR3 is TGTGCCAGCAGTTTAGACTGGTGGTGGCTAGCAACAGATACGCAGTATTTT. It codes for CASSLDWWWLATDTQYF.

This clonotype was recorded at least ten times. The rearrangement uses TRBV5-1 and TRBJ1-1; D is unresolved. Germline values: CDR1 SGHRS, CDR2 YFSETQ. This CDR3 comprises 16 residues. Trimming left V 0 bases short and J 0 bases short, with 12 bases between. The DNA for the CDR3 is TGCGCCAGCAGCTTGGTAGACGTCCGGTTGAACACTGAAGCTTTCTTT. It is translated as CASSLVDVRLNTEAFF.

The J gene is TRBJ1-1, the V gene TRBV6-1; 11 bases agree with TRBD1. V shed 7 bases, J shed 4 bases, and the junction held 14 bases outside the gene matches. The germline V gene has CDR1 MNHNS and CDR2 SASEGT. The CDR3 loop spans 17 amino acids. This CDR3 is CASTKKRDRGYGTEAFF. The CDR3 DNA is TGTGCCAGCACCAAAAAACGGGACAGGGGGTATGGCACTGAAGCTTTCTTT.

This clonotype has just a few counts. The chain carries TRBV18 and TRBJ2-7; D remains ambiguous. CDR1 and CDR2 (germline): KGHSH, LQKENI. There are 13 residues in the CDR3. V lost 2 bases to trimming and J lost 2 bases, with 7 bases between them. CDR3 residues: CASSPYRTYEQYV. The CDR3 nucleotides read TGTGCCAGCTCACCATACAGAACCTACGAGCAGTACGTC.

The gene calls are TRBV20-1 and TRBJ2-7; no firm D call. V gave up 0 bases and J gave up 4 bases, with 4 bases separating them. Per the germline V gene, CDR1 is DFQATT and CDR2 is SNEGSKA (reference sequence). The CDR3 loop spans 11 amino acids. The CDR3 reads CSARDAYEQYF. The CDR3 coding sequence is TGCAGTGCTAGAGATGCGTACGAGCAGTACTTC.